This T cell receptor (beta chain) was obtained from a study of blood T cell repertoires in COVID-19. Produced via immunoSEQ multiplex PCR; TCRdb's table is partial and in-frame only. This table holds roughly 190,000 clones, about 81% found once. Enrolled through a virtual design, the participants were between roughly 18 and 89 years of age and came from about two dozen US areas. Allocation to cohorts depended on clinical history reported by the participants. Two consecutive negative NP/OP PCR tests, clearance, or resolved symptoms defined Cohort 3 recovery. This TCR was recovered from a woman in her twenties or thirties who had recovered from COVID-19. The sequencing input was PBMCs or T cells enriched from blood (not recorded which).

As DNA, the CDR3 is TGTGCCAGCAGTTTCGGACTAGCGGCCTACAATGAGCAGTTCTTC. This codes for CASSFGLAAYNEQFF. This chain joins TRBV27 and TRBJ2-1; the match to TRBD2 covers 10 bases. Germline CDR1 reads MNHEY; CDR2 reads SMNVEV (reference sequence). Trimming cost V 3 bases and J 2 bases; bases outside gene matches: 1. There are 15 residues in the CDR3.